The 8 T cell receptor beta chains given below trace back to one sample, sequenced in a study of T cell changes during pregnancy in multiple sclerosis. Only in-frame clones appear in the TCRdb table, and some are missing; sequencing was by immunoSEQ multiplex PCR. The table lists about 70,000 clones, about 92% of them singletons. Sample: peripheral blood, taken in the third trimester of pregnancy. The receptors derive from a female donor with multiple sclerosis, enrolled in a pregnancy study.

V and J are TRBV2 and TRBJ2-2, with TRBD1 matching over 8 bases. Germline values: CDR1 SNHLY, CDR2 FYNNEI. Trimming at V came to 4 bases and at J to 1 base, leaving 5 bases not matched to a gene. The CDR3 spans 16 residues. The chain's CDR3 is CASSAQGAENTGELFF. CDR3 nucleotides: TGTGCCAGCAGTGCTCAGGGGGCGGAGAACACCGGGGAGCTGTTTTTT.

The J gene is TRBJ2-1, the V gene TRBV10-1; 10 bases match TRBD2. Trimming removed 8 bases from V and 0 bases from J; junction bases left unmatched: 4. Per germline, CDR1 WNHNN and CDR2 SYGVQD (reference sequence). The CDR3 contains 15 residues. The CDR3 region is CASGPSGSSYNEQFF. The DNA of the CDR3 is TGCGCCAGCGGCCCTAGCGGGAGCTCCTACAATGAGCAGTTCTTC.

The V call is TRBV2, the J call TRBJ2-7, with TRBD1 identical over 10 bases. This CDR3 has 17 residues. Per the germline V gene, CDR1 is SNHLY and CDR2 is FYNNEI. J lost 2 bases, V lost 4 bases, and 11 bases had no gene match. This CDR3 reads CASSGPKGQGKAYEQYF. Here the CDR3 DNA reads TGTGCCAGCAGTGGGCCCAAGGGACAGGGGAAGGCCTACGAGCAGTACTTC.

V gene TRBV12-2 combines with J gene TRBJ2-7; the table names TRBD2, a call not compared with the DNA. TRBV12-2 is listed as a pseudogene. CDR3 length: 13 residues. The CDR3 is CASSTSCRYEQYF. The CDR3 nucleotides read TGTGCAAGTTCGACTAGTTGTCGGTACGAGCAGTACTTC.

This clone appeared a few times. This chain links TRBV28 with TRBJ2-7; perhaps TRBD1 as D (6 bases). Trimming removed 2 bases at V and 3 bases at J, with 17 bases between. CDR1 and CDR2 (germline): MDHEN, SYDVKM. The CDR3 has 16 residues. The CDR3 loop is CASSLTSSAGVYEQYF. The CDR3 DNA sequence: TGTGCCAGCAGTTTAACCTCGTCGGCAGGGGTCTACGAGCAGTACTTC.

The chain couples TRBV28 to TRBJ2-7; 9 bases fit TRBD1. This CDR3 has 15 residues. Looked up from germline, CDR1 is MDHEN and CDR2 is SYDVKM. The V segment lost 6 bases and the J segment 5 bases; nucleotides outside the gene matches: 11. The CDR3 region has the DNA TGTGCCAGCAGGGTCGGGGGACAGGGTTCCCACGAGCAGTACTTC. The encoded protein is CASRVGGQGSHEQYF.

This rearrangement joins TRBV14 to TRBJ2-1; 7 bases agree with TRBD1. The CDR3 contains 15 residues. Trimming at V came to 2 bases and at J to 2 bases, leaving 3 bases not matched to a gene. Per the germline V gene, CDR1 is SGHDN and CDR2 is FVKESK. The CDR3 is CASSQRTGAYNEQFF. The CDR3 nucleotides read TGTGCCAGCAGCCAAAGGACAGGAGCCTACAATGAGCAGTTCTTC. The complete variable domain, with remaining parts taken from reference TRBV14 and TRBJ2-1, reads EAGVTQFPSHSVIEKGQTVTLRCDPISGHDNLYWYRRVMGKEIKFLLHFVKESKQDESGMPNNRFLAERTGGTYSTLKVQPAELEDSGVYFCASSQRTGAYNEQFFGPGTRLTVL.

The J gene is TRBJ2-2, the V gene TRBV18; 8 nucleotides align to TRBD2. Trimming at V came to 1 base and at J to 2 bases, leaving 3 bases not matched to a gene. Germline V lookup: CDR1 KGHSH, CDR2 LQKENI. CDR3 length equals 16 residues. The CDR3 bases are TGTGCCAGCTCACCACGTAGCGGGATCAACACCGGGGAGCTGTTTTTT. It is translated as CASSPRSGINTGELFF.